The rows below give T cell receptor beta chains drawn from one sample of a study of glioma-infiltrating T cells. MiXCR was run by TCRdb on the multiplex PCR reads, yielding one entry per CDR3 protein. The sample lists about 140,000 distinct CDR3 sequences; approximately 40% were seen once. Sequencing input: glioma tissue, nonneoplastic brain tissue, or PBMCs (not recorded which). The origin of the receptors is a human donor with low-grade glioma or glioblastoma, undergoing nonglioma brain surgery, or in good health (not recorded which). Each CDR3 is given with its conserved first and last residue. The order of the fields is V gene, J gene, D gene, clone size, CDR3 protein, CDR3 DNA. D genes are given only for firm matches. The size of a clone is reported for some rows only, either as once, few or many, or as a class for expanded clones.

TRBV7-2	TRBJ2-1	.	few	CASSLDWFSDNEQFF	TGTGCCAGCAGCCTCGACTGGTTTTCGGACAATGAGCAGTTCTTC
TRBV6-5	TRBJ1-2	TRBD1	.	CASSFGQGTLYGYTF	TGTGCCAGCAGTTTCGGACAGGGAACCCTCTATGGCTACACCTTC
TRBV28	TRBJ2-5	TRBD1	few	CASSKDRGETQYF	TGTGCCAGCAGTAAGGACAGGGGAGAGACCCAGTACTTC
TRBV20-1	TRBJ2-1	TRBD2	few	CSVISQRGENEQFF	TGCAGTGTAATTAGTCAGCGGGGGGAAAATGAGCAGTTCTTC
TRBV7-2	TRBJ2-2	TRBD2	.	CASSLRASGNGELFF	TGTGCCAGCAGCTTAAGGGCTAGCGGGAACGGGGAGCTGTTTTTT
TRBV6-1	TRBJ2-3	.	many	CASSGLSTTDTQYF	TGTGCCAGCAGTGGGCTTTCAACCACAGATACGCAGTATTTT
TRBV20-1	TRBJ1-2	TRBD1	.	CSASRDRVGYTF	TGCAGTGCGAGCCGGGACAGGGTTGGCTACACCTTC
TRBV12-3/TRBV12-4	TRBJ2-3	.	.	CASSLQLVGTDTQYF	TGTGCCAGCAGTTTACAACTAGTGGGCACAGATACGCAGTATTTT
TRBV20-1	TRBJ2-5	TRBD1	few	CSALPGQGQETQYF	TGCAGTGCGTTGCCGGGACAGGGACAAGAGACCCAGTACTTC
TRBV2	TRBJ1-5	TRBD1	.	CASSQGENGQPQHF	TGTGCCAGCAGCCAGGGGGAAAATGGGCAGCCCCAGCATTTT
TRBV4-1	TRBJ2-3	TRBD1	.	CASSQDVVDRDTDTQYF	TGCGCCAGCAGCCAAGATGTAGTCGACAGGGACACAGATACGCAGTATTTT
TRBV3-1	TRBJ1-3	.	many	CASSRRGDSNTIYF	TGTGCCAGCAGCCGGAGAGGGGACTCAAACACCATATATTTT
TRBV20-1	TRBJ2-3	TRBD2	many	CSASSMREGYGDTQYF	TGCAGTGCTAGCTCTATGAGGGAGGGCTACGGGGATACGCAGTATTTT
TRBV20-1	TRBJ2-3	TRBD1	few	CSARPDRGKDTQYF	TGCAGTGCTAGACCAGACAGGGGAAAAGATACGCAGTATTTT
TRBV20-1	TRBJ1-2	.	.	CSAPQENYGYTF	TGCAGTGCTCCACAGGAAAACTATGGCTACACCTTC
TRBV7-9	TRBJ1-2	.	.	CASSPNLGKGSGYTF	TGTGCCAGCAGCCCAAACCTGGGGAAGGGGTCTGGCTACACCTTC
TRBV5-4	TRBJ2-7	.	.	CASSLGTTYEQYF	TGTGCCAGCAGCTTGGGGACAACTTACGAGCAGTACTTC
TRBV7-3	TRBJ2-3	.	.	CASSSGASKDTQYF	TGTGCCAGCAGCTCCGGAGCGAGCAAAGATACGCAGTATTTT
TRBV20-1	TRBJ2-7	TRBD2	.	CSGSLAGDSYEQYF	TGCAGTGGCTCACTAGCGGGAGACTCCTACGAGCAGTACTTC
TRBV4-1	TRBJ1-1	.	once	CASSQDLVEAFF	TGCGCCAGCAGCCAAGATTTAGTGGAAGCTTTCTTT
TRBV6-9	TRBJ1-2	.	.	CVSSYGSDLGYTF	TGTGTCAGCAGTTACGGTTCGGACCTAGGCTACACCTTC
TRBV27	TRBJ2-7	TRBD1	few	CASSRRTGLLGEQYF	TGTGCCAGCAGTCGCCGGACAGGGCTACTAGGCGAGCAGTACTTC
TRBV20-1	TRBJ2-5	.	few	CSALAPLNQETQYF	TGCAGTGCACTAGCCCCACTAAACCAAGAGACCCAGTACTTC
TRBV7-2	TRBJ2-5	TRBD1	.	CASSSSGTGWETQYF	TGTGCCAGCAGCTCCTCCGGGACAGGGTGGGAGACCCAGTACTTC
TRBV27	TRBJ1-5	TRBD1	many	CASSLEGQGNQPQHF	TGTGCCAGCAGTTTAGAAGGACAGGGCAATCAGCCCCAGCATTTT
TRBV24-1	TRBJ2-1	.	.	CATSDNPLAGSYNEQFF	TGTGCCACCAGTGACAACCCCCTTGCGGGGTCCTACAATGAGCAGTTCTTC
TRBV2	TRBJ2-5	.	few	CASSAAYQETQYF	TGTGCCAGCAGTGCAGCGTACCAAGAGACCCAGTACTTC
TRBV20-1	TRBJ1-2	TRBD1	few	CSARDIGDRGRDYGYTF	TGCAGTGCTAGAGATATAGGAGACAGGGGAAGGGACTATGGCTACACCTTC
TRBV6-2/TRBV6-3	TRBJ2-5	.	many	CASGWAADPETQYF	TGTGCCAGCGGATGGGCGGCGGATCCGGAGACCCAGTACTTC
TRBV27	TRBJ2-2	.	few	CASSRNVNTGELFF	TGTGCCAGCAGCCGTAATGTGAACACCGGGGAGCTGTTTTTT
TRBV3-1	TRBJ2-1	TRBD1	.	CASSQSLTGAAYNEQFF	TGTGCCAGCAGCCAATCCCTTACAGGGGCGGCCTACAATGAGCAGTTCTTC
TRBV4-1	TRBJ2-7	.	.	CSSSQDRLDRGYEQYF	TGCTCCAGCAGCCAAGATCGCCTCGACAGAGGCTACGAGCAGTACTTC
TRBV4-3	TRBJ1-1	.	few	CASSQSTGFAEAFF	TGCGCCAGCAGCCAATCTACAGGGTTCGCTGAAGCTTTCTTT
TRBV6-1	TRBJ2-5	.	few	CASSSGTVLGETQYF	TGTGCCAGCAGTTCCGGGACGGTCCTTGGAGAGACCCAGTACTTC
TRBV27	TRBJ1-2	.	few	CASRSGAVSSGGYTF	TGTGCCAGCAGGAGCGGTGCCGTCTCTAGTGGAGGCTACACCTTC
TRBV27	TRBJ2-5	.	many	CASSLGREETQYF	TGTGCCAGCAGTTTGGGCAGGGAAGAGACCCAGTACTTC
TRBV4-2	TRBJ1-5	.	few	CASSQGNRDNYSNQPQHF	TGTGCCAGCAGCCAAGGTAACCGGGACAACTATAGCAATCAGCCCCAGCATTTT
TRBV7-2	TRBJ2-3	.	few	CASSSALTDTQYF	TGTGCCAGCAGCTCCGCCCTCACAGATACGCAGTATTTT
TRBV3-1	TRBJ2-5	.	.	CASSHPRASQETQYF	TGTGCCAGCAGCCATCCTAGGGCTTCCCAAGAGACCCAGTACTTC
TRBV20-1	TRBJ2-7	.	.	CSAGIFYEQYF	TGCAGTGCCGGGATCTTCTACGAGCAGTACTTC
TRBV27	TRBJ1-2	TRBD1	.	CASRGGQQTSNYGYTF	TGTGCCAGCAGAGGGGGACAGCAAACCTCTAACTATGGCTACACCTTC
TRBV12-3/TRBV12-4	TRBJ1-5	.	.	CASAVSGSNQPQHF	TGTGCCAGCGCCGTGTCAGGTAGCAATCAGCCCCAGCATTTT
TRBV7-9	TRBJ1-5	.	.	CASRYSGNQPQHF	TGTGCCAGCCGATATTCGGGCAATCAGCCCCAGCATTTT
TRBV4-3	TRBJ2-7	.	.	CASSQDDRTYEQYF	TGCGCCAGCAGCCAAGACGACCGTACCTACGAGCAGTACTTC
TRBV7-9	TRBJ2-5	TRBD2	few	CASSAPGLARETQYF	TGTGCCAGCAGCGCTCCGGGACTAGCGCGGGAGACCCAGTACTTC
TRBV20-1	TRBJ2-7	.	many	CSARQGYEQYF	TGCAGTGCTAGACAGGGCTACGAGCAGTACTTC
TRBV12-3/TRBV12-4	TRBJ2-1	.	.	CASSPGTPHNEQFF	TGTGCCAGCAGTCCCGGGACCCCCCACAATGAGCAGTTCTTC
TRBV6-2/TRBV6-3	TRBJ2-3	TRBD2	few	CASSYRAGGYTDTQYF	TGTGCCAGCAGTTACCGAGCGGGAGGGTACACAGATACGCAGTATTTT
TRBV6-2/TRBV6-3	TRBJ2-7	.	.	CASSYLGQNYEQYF	TGTGCCAGCAGCTACCTAGGACAGAACTACGAGCAGTACTTC
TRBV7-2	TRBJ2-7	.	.	CASSLMAYEQYF	TGTGCCAGCAGCTTAATGGCCTACGAGCAGTACTTC
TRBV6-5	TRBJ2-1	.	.	CASSYRDRRYNEEFF	TGTGCCAGCAGTTACCGTGACAGGCGTTACAATGAGGAGTTCTTC
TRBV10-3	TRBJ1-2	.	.	CAISESYYGYTF	TGTGCCATCAGTGAGTCGTACTATGGCTACACCTTC
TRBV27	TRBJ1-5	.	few	CASSLGGPYSNQPQHF	TGTGCCAGCAGTCTAGGGGGGCCCTATAGCAATCAGCCCCAGCATTTT